The 24 T cell receptor beta chains presented below share a single source sample, sequenced in a study of human T cells and chemical hapten exposure. Using its own MiXCR run on the RACE reads, TCRdb lists one record per CDR3 protein. The sample has 70,000 to 90,000 distinct CDR3 sequences; about 10% are singletons. Time point defined: patch test 2, 6 weeks after DPC sensitization. Noted treatment: therapeutic diphenylcyclopropenone sensitization with weekly scalp DPC. The material sequenced was whole blood, taken in connection with sensitization to the hapten diphenylcyclopropenone (DPC). The receptors here all came from a woman in her fifties or sixties with alopecia areata. Some clones in this sample may be carry-over from other donors' samples.

The chain carries TRBV5-1 and TRBJ1-3; the D is unclear. Germline V gene data show CDR1 as SGHRS and CDR2 as YFSETQ. The CDR3 consists of 15 residues. V was shortened by 4 bases and J by 0 bases, with 11 bases between the two germline ends. CDR3 in amino acids: CASSTDGGSGNTIYF. CDR3 nucleotides: TGCGCCAGCAGCACCGACGGTGGCTCTGGAAACACCATATATTTT.

The chain is built from TRBV30 and TRBJ1-1; 8 bases are a match to TRBD1. CDR3 size: 14 residues. The V segment lost 6 bases and the J segment 5 bases; nucleotides outside the gene matches: 11. The germline gives CDR1 GTSNPN, CDR2 SVGIG (reference sequence). CDR3 region: CACPQNRGRTEAFF. In DNA, the CDR3 is TGTGCCTGCCCCCAAAACAGGGGGAGGACTGAAGCTTTCTTT. Full variable domain (remainder filled in from reference TRBV30 and TRBJ1-1): SQTIHQWPATLVQPVGSPLSLECTVEGTSNPNLYWYRQAAGRGLQLLFYSVGIGQISSEVPQNLSASRPQDRQFILSSKKLLLSDSGFYLCACPQNRGRTEAFFGQGTRLTVV.

The rearrangement links TRBV2 to TRBJ2-1; D perhaps matches TRBD1 (5 bases). The V gene lost 8 bases and the J gene lost 5 bases, with 19 bases spanning the gap. The CDR3 length is 15 residues. Germline CDR1 is SNHLY and CDR2 is FYNNEI. CDR3 amino acids: CASLVGAGNDNEQFF. The CDR3, as DNA: TGTGCCAGCTTAGTTGGGGCAGGGAATGACAATGAGCAGTTCTTC.

The genes are TRBV2 and TRBJ2-7; D could derive from TRBD1 or TRBD2 (5 bases each). The CDR3 spans 11 residues. Germline V gene lookup returns CDR1 SNHLY and CDR2 FYNNEI. V dropped 6 bases and J dropped 9 bases, with 12 bases sitting between them. CDR3 nucleotide sequence: TGTGCCAGCAGGCAGACAGAGGGGCAGTACTTC. This codes for CASRQTEGQYF.

The gene calls are TRBV9 and TRBJ2-7; maybe TRBD1 (6 bases). The V gene's germline CDR1 is SGDLS and CDR2 YYNGEE. The CDR3 consists of 13 residues. The V end was cut by 4 bases, the J end by 0 bases, with 8 bases between. The CDR3 region has the DNA TGTGCCAGCAGCCCAGGGGTCTCCTACGAGCAGTACTTC. This gives the protein CASSPGVSYEQYF.

A few counts support this clonotype. The rearrangement links TRBV27 to TRBJ2-5; 8 bases match TRBD1. V shed 6 bases, J shed 4 bases, and the junction held 4 bases outside the gene matches. Looked up from germline, CDR1 is MNHEY and CDR2 is SMNVEV (reference sequence). The CDR3 spans 13 residues. The CDR3 bases are TGTGCCAGCAGCAAACAGGGGGTAGAGACCCAGTACTTC. Residues: CASSKQGVETQYF.

In its sample, this clonotype was seen many times. This CDR3 reads CASSLGPDTPPDTQYF. The CDR3 DNA follows: TGCGCCAGCAGCTTGGGGCCCGACACCCCCCCAGATACGCAGTATTTT. The chain joins TRBV5-1 to TRBJ2-3; no definite D call. Trimming took 0 bases from V and 4 from J, leaving 15 bases between them. CDR3 length: 16 residues. The germline V gene has CDR1 SGHRS and CDR2 YFSETQ.

This clonotype was seen many times. V gene TRBV7-9 combines with J gene TRBJ2-7, with 7 bases lining up with TRBD2. The CDR3 extends over 15 amino acids. Germline values: CDR1 SEHNR, CDR2 FQNEAQ (reference sequence). V trimming: 5 bases; J trimming: 0 bases; junction bases outside the gene matches: 7. CDR3 nucleotide sequence: TGTGCCAGCAGCCCTAGCGGATACCTCTCCTACGAGCAGTACTTC. The encoded protein is CASSPSGYLSYEQYF.

This clonotype was seen many times. This rearrangement joins TRBV7-2 to TRBJ2-2; tentatively, D is TRBD2 (5 bases). CDR3 length: 15 amino acids. V lost 4 bases to trimming and J lost 2 bases, with 11 bases between them. Germline V gene lookup returns CDR1 SGHTA and CDR2 FQGNSA. This CDR3 reads CASSSGSGNTGELFF. CDR3 coding DNA: TGTGCCAGCAGCTCGGGGAGCGGTAACACCGGGGAGCTGTTTTTT.

This clonotype was seen repeatedly, ten times or more. The gene calls are TRBV20-1 and TRBJ2-7; D gene ambiguous. Germline CDR1 DFQATT, CDR2 SNEGSKA (reference sequence). The CDR3 covers 11 residues. Trimming took off 5 bases at V and 6 bases at J, with 11 bases between the two ends. The CDR3 DNA is TGCAGTGCTGGAGCAGCGATCGAGCAGTACTTC. Protein: CSAGAAIEQYF.

This clonotype is judged medium-sized. The CDR3 spells CASSLTSLETQYF. CDR3 coding DNA: TGTGCCAGCAGCCTGACTAGTTTGGAGACCCAGTACTTC. J is TRBJ2-5 and V is TRBV7-2; D may be TRBD2 (6 bases). The V gene lost 5 bases and the J gene lost 5 bases, with 12 bases spanning the gap. CDR1 and CDR2 from the germline V gene are SGHTA and FQGNSA. The CDR3 consists of 13 residues.

This clonotype was counted between two and nine times. V and J are TRBV12-3 or TRBV12-4 and TRBJ2-7, with 8 bases matching TRBD2. The ends lost 8 bases at V and 7 bases at J; junction bases unmatched: 13. The CDR3 covers 14 residues. CDR3 loop: CASRRAGALREQYF. The DNA of the CDR3 is TGTGCCAGCCGCCGAGCGGGAGCCCTAAGGGAGCAGTACTTC.

The chain couples TRBV7-8 to TRBJ2-5; 7 positions match TRBD2. CDR1 SGHVS and CDR2 FQNEAQ come from the germline V gene. The CDR3 runs to 14 residues. The V gene end was trimmed by 2 bases and the J gene end by 5 bases; junction bases not matched to a gene: 5. CDR3 sequence: CASSLTDGGETQYF. The DNA for the CDR3 is TGTGCCAGCAGCTTAACCGACGGGGGGGAGACCCAGTACTTC. The full variable domain, its missing parts supplied by reference TRBV7-8 and TRBJ2-5, is GAGVSQSPRYKVAKRGQDVALRCDPISGHVSLFWYQQALGQGPEFLTYFQNEAQLDKSGLPSDRFFAERPEGSVSTLKIQRTQQEDSAVYLCASSLTDGGETQYFGPGTRLLVL.

This clonotype was seen at least ten times. The chain recombines TRBV3-1 with TRBJ2-3; D remains ambiguous. V lost 8 bases to trimming and J lost 0 bases, with 9 bases between them. The CDR3 covers 13 residues. Germline-derived CDR1 and CDR2 are LGHDT and YNNKEL (reference sequence). The CDR3 spells CASFDSSTDTQYF. The DNA for the CDR3 is TGTGCCAGCTTTGATAGCAGCACAGATACGCAGTATTTT.

This clonotype has only a few counts. V is TRBV3-1 and J is TRBJ2-1, with 9 bases matching TRBD2. The length of the CDR3 is 16 residues. In germline, CDR1 is LGHDT, CDR2 YNNKEL (reference sequence). The J segment lost 9 bases and the V segment lost 2 bases, leaving 11 bases of the junction unmatched. CDR3 sequence: CASSQNAQRGAGEQFF. Here the CDR3 DNA reads TGTGCCAGCAGCCAAAATGCCCAGCGGGGGGCTGGTGAGCAGTTCTTC.

This clonotype was seen a handful of times. V gene TRBV2 combines with J gene TRBJ1-4; D is uncertain. This CDR3 spans 14 amino acids. The germline V gene has CDR1 SNHLY and CDR2 FYNNEI. V was pared by 6 bases and J by 0 bases, with 8 bases between. Here the CDR3 DNA reads TGTGCCAGCAGAGAAATAGCAACTAATGAAAAACTGTTTTTT. Protein product: CASREIATNEKLFF.

This clonotype was seen repeatedly, ten times or more. The V and J genes are TRBV18 and TRBJ2-7; D is perhaps TRBD2 (5 bases). V gave up 2 bases and J gave up 4 bases, with 15 bases separating them. Germline CDR1 and CDR2: KGHSH and LQKENI. CDR3 size: 15 residues. The CDR3 region has the DNA TGTGCCAGCTCACCAGCGGGCGGAGGTTGGTACGAGCAGTACTTC. Residues: CASSPAGGGWYEQYF.

This clonotype came up a few times. The chain couples TRBV14 to TRBJ1-1; TRBD1 is a possible D gene (5 bases). The germline V and J ends were trimmed by 6 bases and 1 base, with 15 bases remaining between them. Per the germline V gene, CDR1 is SGHDN and CDR2 is FVKESK. This CDR3 spans 15 amino acids. Here the CDR3 reads CASSARGRKNTEAFF. Written as DNA, the CDR3 is TGTGCCAGCAGTGCGAGGGGACGTAAGAACACTGAAGCTTTCTTT.

The rearrangement joins TRBV7-9 to TRBJ2-3; D not resolved. Germline V CDR1 and CDR2: SEHNR, FQNEAQ (reference sequence). V lost 6 bases, J lost 3 bases, and 13 bases lay in between. The CDR3 consists of 14 residues. CDR3 sequence reads: CASSQPLPTDTQYF. In DNA, the CDR3 is TGTGCCAGCAGTCAACCCCTGCCGACAGATACGCAGTATTTT.

The CDR3 region has the DNA TGTGCCAGCAGCACGACTAGCGGGAGCTCCTACAATGAGCAGTTCTTC. Encoded protein: CASSTTSGSSYNEQFF. This sequence joins TRBV11-2 and TRBJ2-1; 12 nucleotides agree with TRBD2. Germline V gives CDR1 SGHAT, CDR2 FQNNGV. The CDR3 has 16 residues. V trimming: 5 bases; J trimming: 0 bases; junction bases outside the gene matches: 2. The variable domain in full, completed from reference TRBV11-2 and TRBJ2-1, reads EAGVAQSPRYKIIEKRQSVAFWCNPISGHATLYWYQQILGQGPKLLIQFQNNGVVDDSQLPKDRFSAERLKGVDSTLKIQPAKLEDSAVYLCASSTTSGSSYNEQFFGPGTRLTVL.

This clonotype has only a few counts. This sequence joins TRBV7-9 and TRBJ2-1; D call uncertain. The germline CDR1 and CDR2 sequences are SEHNR and FQNEAQ (reference sequence). CDR3 length: 19 amino acids. V was trimmed by 5 bases and J by 0 bases, leaving 23 bases between them. The CDR3 region is CASSQPLGGTISSYNEQFF. The CDR3 DNA is TGTGCCAGCAGCCAACCCCTAGGCGGTACTATAAGCTCCTACAATGAGCAGTTCTTC.

The rearrangement uses TRBV12-3 or TRBV12-4 and TRBJ2-5; 8 bases are a match to TRBD1. The CDR3 runs to 14 residues. V shed 5 bases and J 1 base; nucleotides not matched to a gene: 3. The CDR3 is CASSLGQGQETQYF. CDR3 DNA: TGTGCCAGCAGTCTAGGACAGGGCCAAGAGACCCAGTACTTC.

This clonotype was detected a few times. The V gene is TRBV9, the J gene TRBJ2-5; D is uncertain. Germline V gene lookup returns CDR1 SGDLS and CDR2 YYNGEE. CDR3 size: 13 residues. Trimming shortened V by 2 bases and J by 1 base, and 6 bases separated the two germline ends. CDR3 in amino acids: CASSVRSQETQYF. The CDR3 DNA is TGTGCCAGCAGCGTGAGAAGCCAAGAGACCCAGTACTTC. The full variable domain, its missing parts supplied by reference TRBV9 and TRBJ2-5, is DSGVTQTPKHLITATGQRVTLRCSPRSGDLSVYWYQQSLDQGLQFLIQYYNGEERAKGNILERFSAQQFPDLHSELNLSSLELGDSALYFCASSVRSQETQYFGPGTRLLVL.

This clonotype was found many times. This rearrangement joins TRBV6-2 or TRBV6-3 to TRBJ1-4; D not certain. V was clipped by 11 bases and J by 7 bases, with 11 bases between them. In germline, CDR1 is MNHEY, CDR2 SVGEGT. The CDR3 contains 11 residues. CDR3 sequence (DNA): TGTGCCGTAGGACGTCGTGAAAAACTGTTTTTT. Protein: CAVGRREKLFF.